Sequencing of this T cell receptor (beta chain) was carried out in a study of alternative splicing in chronic myeloid leukemia remission (dated by TCRdb to the early 2020s). Study-level background: RNA sequencing was used to profile peripheral blood from chronic-phase CML patients at diagnosis and at remission, and the results were compared with those from healthy donors. Trizol was used to extract total RNA from peripheral blood mononuclear cells of diagnosis, remission and control samples. The median age was roughly 49 years at diagnosis and 56 to 60 at remission, while healthy controls had a median age of 37. In terms of female/male counts, the diagnosis samples were 11/5, the remission samples were 8/3 and the controls were 2/4.

The germline V gene (reference sequence) provides CDR1 GTSNPN and CDR2 SVGIG. The CDR3, from cysteine to phenylalanine, totals 16 residues. Nucleotide data are not available. The library came from bulk RNA-seq. The TruSeq Stranded RNA sample prep kit was used to generate libraries of poly-A-enriched mRNA from an input of approximately 0.94 ug total RNA. Every sample was sequenced in triplicate, with paired-end sequencing run on a HiSeq 2500. A read length of 125 nucleotides per mate was used for RNA-seq. Turning to the authors' computational methods: Reads were trimmed and aligned to hg38 using STAR v2.7, and quality control was performed with FASTQC, RSeQC and multiqc. Salmon 0.14.1 was used to quantify gene expression levels as transcripts per million (TPM). The results of principal component analysis suggested that neither trial, library batch, sequencing batch, treatment regimen nor sex drove the transcriptomic profiles. TCRdb reprocessed the reads and assigns one entry to each CDR3 protein sequence, leaving out DNA. The V and J calls follow TCRdb's processing rather than the paper's. Counted in this sample were 350 to 400 distinct CDR3 sequences; just under 98% of them appeared once. The ten largest clones add up to 7.5% to 9% of the sample.

Peripheral blood from roughly 6 healthy donors served as normal controls. Note on this clonotype: This receptor's antigen is unknown.

Broad study findings and their caveats: Blood cell composition differed strongly depending on the timepoint, moving from an enrichment of myeloid progenitors at diagnosis to an enrichment of mature lymphoid cells at remission. At remission, blood cell composition was reshaped to resemble that of the lymphoid cell-enriched normal controls.

The sequenced material came from PBMCs. This TCR came from a person between 30 and 49 years old in good health. The V gene is TRBV30 and the J gene is TRBJ1-5. The CDR3 is CAWSVQGGMSNQPQHF.